This T cell receptor (beta chain) was profiled in a study of cytomegalovirus exposure and HLA in healthy donors. The PCR was carried out with 60 Vbeta primers and 13 Jbeta primers. The assay was immunoSEQ multiplex PCR, and TCRdb's table has in-frame clones only and misses some. The sample's table shows 100,000 to 150,000 clones. Whole-study findings and limits: Per a prior analysis, the majority of TCR beta V segments were productive roughly 90% or roughly 30% of the time. Across all donors, roughly uniform sequencing depth was an assumption of the presence/absence analyses. Trimming of TCR beta V- and J-genes showed a link, identified in a later analysis, to a missense DCLRE1C variant. An Asian-associated ancestry cluster reportedly showed fewer N-insertions than the roughly 700-donor mean in a later analysis.

As concerns this clone: Its antigen is undetermined.

The specimen sequenced was PBMCs. The receptor was isolated from a man between 18 and 35 years old in good health and CMV-seronegative.

CDR3 sequence reads: CASSYRGGPRNEQFF. The CDR3 nucleotides are TGTGCCAGCAGCTACCGGGGGGGGCCGAGGAATGAGCAGTTCTTC. The chain carries TRBV7-8 and TRBJ2-1, with 8 bases matching TRBD2. The length of the CDR3 is 15 residues. The trim removed 4 bases at V and 7 bases at J, leaving 9 bases unmatched. CDR1 and CDR2 from the germline V gene are SGHVS and FQNEAQ. The entire variable domain, with the rest obtained from reference TRBV7-8 and TRBJ2-1, is as follows: GAGVSQSPRYKVAKRGQDVALRCDPISGHVSLFWYQQALGQGPEFLTYFQNEAQLDKSGLPSDRFFAERPEGSVSTLKIQRTQQEDSAVYLCASSYRGGPRNEQFFGPGTRLTVL.